This passage covers 9 T cell receptor beta chains from one sample sequenced in a study of spatial heterogeneity in lung cancer (dated by TCRdb to 2018 to 2020). Study-wide conclusions, independent of this receptor: The tumor nonsynonymous mutation count correlated with the number of expanded intratumoral alpha and beta TCRs.

Read against the paper, the sample's time point label means: sample taken at primary tumor resection. The antigens for these receptors are not known. Library method: 5' RACE. The sample was run on a NextSeq 500. The public sequencing data were trimmed at Q25 with fastp and processed into clonotypes with MiXCR by TCRdb, which kept only in-frame beta chains. CDR3 protein sequences are deduplicated, and each keeps its most common genes and DNA. The sample table contains 9,500 to 12,000 distinct CDR3 sequences; only one count was recorded for roughly 15% of them. Around a sixth of the sample goes to the ten largest clones. The source material was lung tumor tissue, sampled at surgery. The receptors originated from a male donor with early-stage non-small cell lung cancer.

Many counts were recorded for this clonotype. The chain employs TRBV20-1 and TRBJ2-7; D may be TRBD2 (5 bases). V was shortened by 5 bases and J by 6 bases, with 17 bases between the two germline ends. The CDR3 consists of 13 residues. CDR1 and CDR2 from the germline V gene are DFQATT and SNEGSKA (reference sequence). The chain's CDR3 is CSAPKAAAGEQYF. CDR3 in DNA: TGCAGTGCTCCAAAAGCGGCGGCCGGCGAGCAGTACTTC.

This clonotype was counted ten times or more. The DNA of the CDR3 is TGTGCCAGCAGCTTAATGGCACTAGCTGACCCCTACTCCTACAATGAGCAGTTCTTC. Translated: CASSLMALADPYSYNEQFF. The chain uses TRBV7-9 and TRBJ2-1; D possibly corresponds to TRBD2 (6 bases). The V and J ends lost 2 bases and 0 bases respectively, with 20 bases between them. Germline loops: CDR1 SEHNR, CDR2 FQNEAQ (reference sequence). This CDR3 region has 19 residues.

Many counts were recorded for this clonotype. The V gene is TRBV7-2, the J gene TRBJ2-5, with a possible D match to TRBD2 (5 bases). CDR3 size: 16 residues. The V and J ends lost 3 bases and 4 bases respectively, with 18 bases between them. CDR1 is SGHTA and CDR2 is FQGNSA in the germline V gene. The chain's CDR3 is CASSFGLALSTETQYF. In DNA, the CDR3 is TGTGCCAGCAGCTTTGGGCTAGCCCTTTCGACAGAGACCCAGTACTTC.

The chain carries TRBV27 and TRBJ2-1; D is perhaps TRBD1 or TRBD2 (6 bases each). Per the germline V gene, CDR1 is MNHEY and CDR2 is SMNVEV (reference sequence). V lost 4 bases to trimming and J lost 7 bases, with 11 bases between them. The CDR3 extends over 13 amino acids. CDR3 coding DNA: TGTGCCAGCAGTTACTCGGGGGCTAATGAGCAGTTCTTC. This encodes CASSYSGANEQFF.

This clonotype was seen only a few times. The chain links TRBV20-1 to TRBJ2-7, with 7 bases lining up with TRBD2. Germline assignment: CDR1 DFQATT and CDR2 SNEGSKA (reference sequence). V shed 3 bases and J 6 bases; nucleotides not matched to a gene: 11. The CDR3 sequence is 14 residues long. Written as DNA, the CDR3 is TGCAGTGCTAGCGCCGGCGGGAGTACGGTCGAGCAGTACTTC. The encoded protein is CSASAGGSTVEQYF.

There are a few counts of this clonotype. The rearrangement uses TRBV30 and TRBJ2-3; weak D call: TRBD1 (6 bases). CDR1 is GTSNPN and CDR2 is SVGIG in the germline V gene (reference sequence). V was pared by 8 bases and J by 4 bases, with 16 bases between. CDR3 length: 13 residues. In DNA, the CDR3 is TGTGCCGGGAACAGGGATGGGCCAGATACGCAGTATTTT. It codes for CAGNRDGPDTQYF.

In this sample, this clonotype turned up a few times. The chain links TRBV6-5 to TRBJ1-1; D gene uncertain. CDR1 and CDR2 from the germline V gene are MNHEY and SVGAGI. The CDR3 spans 13 residues. The V gene lost 2 bases and the J gene lost 0 bases, with 4 bases spanning the gap. The CDR3 spells CASSYTVNTEAFF. The DNA for the CDR3 is TGTGCCAGCAGTTACACGGTGAACACTGAAGCTTTCTTT.

CDR3 protein: CASSPWGSAYEQYF. DNA of the CDR3: TGTGCCAGCAGCCCCTGGGGATCCGCCTACGAGCAGTACTTC. This rearrangement joins TRBV5-6 to TRBJ2-7; no firm D call. Germline lookup yields CDR1 SGHDT and CDR2 YYEEEE. With 4 bases removed from V and 2 bases from J, the gap between germline ends came to 13 bases. The CDR3 consists of 14 residues. The full variable domain, completed using reference TRBV5-6 and TRBJ2-7, is DAGVTQSPTHLIKTRGQQVTLRCSPKSGHDTVSWYQQALGQGPQFIFQYYEEEERQRGNFPDRFSGHQFPNYSSELNVNALLLGDSALYLCASSPWGSAYEQYFGPGTRLTVT.

By frequency in the sample, this clonotype is medium-sized. The rearrangement uses TRBV28 and TRBJ1-2; no clear D. CDR3 length: 15 amino acids. V was trimmed by 7 bases and J by 4 bases, leaving 19 bases between them. CDR1 is MDHEN, CDR2 SYDVKM, per germline. The CDR3 reads CASTPSAWGTYGYTF. The CDR3 DNA follows: TGTGCCAGCACTCCCTCAGCCTGGGGTACCTATGGCTACACCTTC.